The clone carrying this T cell receptor (beta chain) was detected only a few times. Its target is unknown. From blood, about 240-500 ng of genomic DNA served as TRB template. TRB rearrangements were amplified by multiplex PCR with BIOMED2 TRB-A/B primers. Via MiXCR, TCRdb re-called the multiplex PCR reads, giving one row per CDR3 protein. The data hold approximately 5,000 distinct CDR3 sequences, with roughly a quarter observed a single time. This specimen belongs to a study of T and B cells in COVID-19 patients. Study information: At median age approximately 37 years, recovered patients were younger than active-infection patients at about 70. Of roughly 22 active-infection patients, some 11 were critically ill with mechanical ventilation or extracorporeal membrane oxygenation. Study-wide results and limits: The recovered cohort had thousands of exclusive TCR clusters, including over 30 low generation probability clusters. Clonality of TRB repertoires was high in active COVID-19; recovery brought above-healthy diversity and richness.

The CDR3 totals 15 residues. The germline CDR1 and CDR2 sequences are DFQATT and SNEGSKA (reference sequence). V lost 6 bases and J lost 7; bases outside the gene matches: 18. The source of this sequence is a human donor with active COVID-19. The chain carries TRBV20-1 and TRBJ2-7; 7 positions match TRBD2. Material: blood. Here the CDR3 DNA reads TGCAGTGCCACTCACGGGGGGTCCCCGCTGGGAGAGCAGTACTTC. This sequence encodes CSATHGGSPLGEQYF.